This T cell receptor beta chain came from a study of T cells in women clearing cervical HPV infection. Broader study findings: Timing of associations relative to infection is unclear; T-cell subsets were not isolated.

Comment on this clone: Its target is unknown. The CDR3 extends 3 residues past the end of the read, so its final part is completed from the germline J gene.

Profiled with immunoSEQ multiplex PCR; TCRdb holds only in-frame clones, not every one. The data show some 30,000 clones, and the top ten clones hold around 1.6%. Germline CDR1 is SEHNR and CDR2 is FQNEAQ (reference sequence). V was trimmed by 0 bases and J by 9 bases, leaving 9 bases between them. The length of the CDR3 is 13 residues. Specimen: blood buffy coat. V and J are TRBV7-9 and TRBJ2-1, with D maybe TRBD1 (5 bases). The receptor comes from a woman between 18 and 70 years old with a cervical HPV16 infection that either progressed to CIN3+ or cleared (not recorded which). CDR3 bases read: TGTGCCAGCAGCTTAGCCCAGGGTCTTGAG. Amino acid sequence: CASSLAQGLE. From start to end, the CDR3 is CASSLAQGLEQFF. Variable domain in full (rest from reference TRBV7-9 and TRBJ2-1): DTGVSQNPRHKITKRGQNVTFRCDPISEHNRLYWYRQTLGQGPEFLTYFQNEAQLEKSRLLSDRFSAERPKGSFSTLEIQRTEQGDSAMYLCASSLAQGLEQFFGPGTRLTVL.